Below are 22 T cell receptor beta chains sequenced from a single sample in a study of Graves' ophthalmopathy and Graves' hyperthyroidism. Amplification of TCR beta CDR3 regions used RNA transcripts. Following a first-round RT-PCR that used HTBI primers, a second-round multiplex PCR was carried out. Each CDR3 protein gets one entry after TCRdb re-called the multiplex PCR reads with MiXCR. The table lists 150,000 to 200,000 distinct CDR3 sequences, roughly 36% of them singletons. The specimen was peripheral blood. The receptors stem from a man aged 25-45 years with Graves' ophthalmopathy.

Many counts were recorded for this clonotype. For the CDR3, the DNA is TGTGCCAGTAGTATCACAGGGAAAGCCTACGAGCAGTACTTC. It codes for CASSITGKAYEQYF. The J gene is TRBJ2-7, the V gene TRBV19; D might be TRBD1 (6 bases). In germline, CDR1 is LNHDA, CDR2 SQIVND (reference sequence). Trimming shortened V by 3 bases and J by 2 bases, and 11 bases separated the two germline ends. The CDR3 sequence is 14 residues long. Full variable domain (outside the CDR3, taken from reference TRBV19 and TRBJ2-7): DGGITQSPKYLFRKEGQNVTLSCEQNLNHDAMYWYRQDPGQGLRLIYYSQIVNDFQKGDIAEGYSVSREKKESFPLTVTSAQKNPTAFYLCASSITGKAYEQYFGPGTRLTVT.

This clonotype appeared many times. This chain connects TRBV18 to TRBJ1-1; 9 nucleotides agree with TRBD1. J was trimmed by 5 bases and V by 4 bases; bases with no gene match: 5. Germline CDR1 KGHSH, CDR2 LQKENI. There are 14 residues in the CDR3. CDR3 residues: CASSRTGGGTEAFF. For the CDR3, the DNA is TGTGCCAGCTCACGAACAGGGGGCGGAACTGAAGCTTTCTTT.

CDR3 nucleotides: TGTGCCAGCAGCCCCTCGGGTGGCCCCCGACTGGATGGCACTGAAGCTTTCTTT. It is translated as CASSPSGGPRLDGTEAFF. The chain joins TRBV12-3 or TRBV12-4 to TRBJ1-1; D ambiguous. Trimming removed 6 bases at V and 4 bases at J, with 27 bases between. CDR3 length equals 18 residues.

In its sample, this clonotype was seen many times. The chain links TRBV12-5 to TRBJ2-2; 8 nucleotides align to TRBD1. Trimming at V came to 6 bases and at J to 2 bases, leaving 11 bases not matched to a gene. CDR3 length: 17 residues. Germline values: CDR1 LGHNT, CDR2 FRNRAP. The CDR3 bases are TGTGCTAGTGGGACCGCCGGGCAGGGGGCCAACACCGGGGAGCTGTTTTTT. It encodes CASGTAGQGANTGELFF.

The table lists this clonotype with many counts. The chain joins TRBV28 to TRBJ1-2; D unresolved. There are 15 residues in the CDR3. V shed 3 bases and J shed 2 bases, with 13 bases lying between them. The germline CDR1 and CDR2 sequences are MDHEN and SYDVKM. DNA of the CDR3: TGTGCCAGCAGTTTTTCTCCCCGTGGAAACTATGGCTACACCTTC. It yields the protein CASSFSPRGNYGYTF.

The chain has TRBV6-1 and TRBJ1-5; TRBD1 matches 7 bases. Germline V gene data show CDR1 as MNHNS and CDR2 as SASEGT. V trimming: 3 bases; J trimming: 0 bases; junction bases outside the gene matches: 8. CDR3 size: 17 residues. CDR3 protein: CASSDPGQLYSNQPQHF. DNA for the CDR3: TGTGCCAGCAGTGATCCGGGACAGCTGTATAGCAATCAGCCCCAGCATTTT.

This clonotype was counted once. The chain is built from TRBV11-2 and TRBJ1-2; 12 nucleotides line up with TRBD1. V dropped 5 bases and J dropped 4; count of bases not matched to a gene: 8. Germline values: CDR1 SGHAT, CDR2 FQNNGV. The CDR3 has 16 residues. CDR3 in amino acids: CASSPGTGGTGYGYTF. CDR3 in DNA: TGTGCCAGCAGCCCTGGGACAGGGGGCACGGGCTATGGCTACACCTTC.

The chain uses TRBV7-8 and TRBJ2-5, with no clear D. Germline values: CDR1 SGHVS, CDR2 FQNEAQ. The length of the CDR3 is 18 residues. V was pared by 5 bases and J by 4 bases, with 26 bases between. The CDR3 loop is CASSQERFDLLLRETQYF. The DNA for the CDR3 is TGTGCCAGCAGCCAAGAACGATTTGACTTGTTGTTGCGAGAGACCCAGTACTTC.

The sample holds many counts of this clonotype. The V and J genes are TRBV6-2 or TRBV6-3 and TRBJ2-6; no clear D. The CDR3 is 14 amino acids. Germline CDR1 reads MNHEY; CDR2 reads SVGEGT. Trimming removed 5 bases from V and 0 bases from J, with 5 bases in between. This chain's CDR3 is CASSQSSGANVLTF. The CDR3 DNA follows: TGTGCCAGCAGTCAGAGCTCTGGGGCCAACGTCCTGACTTTC.

This clonotype was recorded many times. V is TRBV12-3 or TRBV12-4 and J is TRBJ2-5; 7 nucleotides match TRBD2. V trimming: 0 bases; J trimming: 5 bases; junction bases outside the gene matches: 6. This CDR3 region has 15 residues. This CDR3 reads CASSLAGGPAETQYF. DNA of the CDR3: TGTGCCAGCAGTTTAGCGGGAGGGCCAGCGGAGACCCAGTACTTC.

V and J are TRBV2 and TRBJ1-5, with TRBD1 matching 7 bases. V trimming: 6 bases; J trimming: 7 bases; junction bases outside the gene matches: 9. There are 14 residues in the CDR3. Germline CDR1 and CDR2: SNHLY and FYNNEI. The CDR3 is CASRPERGRQPQHF. Here the CDR3 DNA reads TGTGCCAGCAGACCTGAGAGGGGGCGACAGCCCCAGCATTTT.

CDR3 region: CATSDWGGDETQYF. CDR3 in DNA: TGTGCCACCAGTGATTGGGGAGGGGACGAGACCCAGTACTTC. The chain carries TRBV24-1 and TRBJ2-5; the match to TRBD2 covers 7 bases. Per germline, CDR1 KGHDR and CDR2 SFDVKD. The CDR3 totals 14 residues. Germline trimming cut 2 bases from V and 5 bases from J; bases unmatched to any gene: 4.

This clonotype was recorded many times. This rearrangement joins TRBV5-1 to TRBJ2-7, with 9 positions matching TRBD2. V trimming: 8 bases; J trimming: 6 bases; junction bases outside the gene matches: 21. This CDR3 is 17 amino acids long. Germline-derived CDR1 and CDR2 are SGHRS and YFSETQ. The DNA of the CDR3 is TGCGCCAGTGGATCTGGGTCAAATTTAGCGGGAGACTTCGAGCAGTACTTC. It yields the protein CASGSGSNLAGDFEQYF. The full variable domain, rest sourced from reference TRBV5-1 and TRBJ2-7, is KAGVTQTPRYLIKTRGQQVTLSCSPISGHRSVSWYQQTPGQGLQFLFEYFSETQRNKGNFPGRFSGRQFSNSRSEMNVSTLELGDSALYLCASGSGSNLAGDFEQYFGPGTRLTVT.

This clonotype has ten or more counts. The chain couples TRBV4-2 to TRBJ2-6; TRBD1 matches at 10 bases. Germline V gene sequence: CDR1 LGHNA, CDR2 YNFKEQ. J gave up 1 base and V 4 bases, and 7 bases lay outside the gene matches. The CDR3 is 18 amino acids. CDR3 residues: CASSPGQGIRSGANVLTF. CDR3 bases: TGTGCCAGCAGCCCGGGACAGGGGATAAGGTCTGGGGCCAACGTCCTGACTTTC.

This clonotype was counted at least ten times. The chain carries TRBV2 and TRBJ2-3, with D maybe TRBD1 (6 bases). Trimming cost V 8 bases and J 2 bases, with 14 bases left between them. CDR3 length: 14 residues. Germline loops: CDR1 SNHLY, CDR2 FYNNEI. This chain's CDR3 is CASPGTLYTDTQYF. The CDR3, as DNA: TGTGCCAGCCCCGGGACACTCTACACAGATACGCAGTATTTT.

This chain uses TRBV5-5 with TRBJ2-5; the match to TRBD1 covers 11 bases. This CDR3 is built from 14 residues. V shed 3 bases and J 11 bases; nucleotides not matched to a gene: 9. CDR1 is SGHKS, CDR2 YYEKEE, per germline (reference sequence). In DNA form, the CDR3 reads TGTGCCAGCAGCTCGGGCGGACAGGGGGCACCTCAGTACTTC. Its protein product is CASSSGGQGAPQYF.

This clonotype was seen at least ten times. J is TRBJ2-7 and V is TRBV27, with 12 bases lining up with TRBD2. This CDR3 region has 16 residues. V was clipped by 5 bases and J by 2 bases; unmatched bases: 7. Germline V gene lookup returns CDR1 MNHEY and CDR2 SMNVEV (reference sequence). The CDR3 bases are TGTGCCAGCAGTCCCTCACGGACTAGCGGGACCTACGAGCAGTACTTC. This encodes CASSPSRTSGTYEQYF.

This clonotype has ten or more counts. The chain is built from TRBV28 and TRBJ1-1; perhaps TRBD1 as D (6 bases). V lost 3 bases, J lost 2 bases, and 10 bases lay in between. The CDR3 sequence is 14 residues long. Germline V gene data show CDR1 as MDHEN and CDR2 as SYDVKM. The CDR3 is CASSLGRGNTEAFF. CDR3 in DNA: TGTGCCAGCAGTTTGGGCAGGGGAAACACTGAAGCTTTCTTT.

This clonotype has a count of ten or more. This rearrangement joins TRBV10-3 to TRBJ1-1, with a tentative D call TRBD1 (6 bases). Germline-derived CDR1 and CDR2 are ENHRY and SYGVKD. The CDR3 loop spans 13 amino acids. V was shortened by 7 bases and J by 1 base, with 10 bases between the two germline ends. CDR3 bases: TGTGCCATCAAGAGGGACACGAACACTGAAGCTTTCTTT. Encoded protein: CAIKRDTNTEAFF.

This clonotype occurred many times. The J gene is TRBJ2-1, the V gene TRBV27; TRBD1 or TRBD2 may be the D gene (7 bases each). The CDR3 covers 14 residues. Per germline, CDR1 MNHEY and CDR2 SMNVEV (reference sequence). The DNA of the CDR3 is TGTTCCTCCAGGGGGGGGGGCCTCTACAATGAGCAGTTCTTC. Its translation is CSSRGGGLYNEQFF.

This clonotype has a count of ten or more. The J gene is TRBJ1-1, the V gene TRBV6-2 or TRBV6-3; D is undetermined. This CDR3 comprises 13 residues. The V gene's germline CDR1 is MNHEY and CDR2 SVGEGT. The ends were cut back, 2 bases at V and 10 bases at J, with 14 bases in the middle. Here the CDR3 reads CASSYGEARRAFF. In DNA, the CDR3 is TGTGCCAGCAGTTACGGTGAGGCTAGGAGAGCTTTCTTT.

This clonotype was seen ten or more times. V and J are TRBV6-5 and TRBJ2-5; D remains ambiguous. CDR1 and CDR2 (germline): MNHEY, SVGAGI. This CDR3 comprises 13 residues. Trimming pared 8 bases from V and 5 bases from J, leaving 15 bases between. As DNA, the CDR3 is TGTGCCAGCGGCGGCGGTAGAACGGAGACCCAGTACTTC. This encodes CASGGGRTETQYF.